This T cell receptor (beta chain) was observed in a study of cytomegalovirus exposure and HLA in healthy donors. Trimming took 5 bases from V and 7 from J; bases not matched to a gene: 20. Germline CDR1 SGHAT, CDR2 FQNNGV. This CDR3 has 18 amino acids. Vbeta (60) and Jbeta (13) primers were used in the PCR. Measured with immunoSEQ multiplex PCR; TCRdb has only the in-frame clones, and not every one. The sample records 120,000 to 150,000 clones, 79% being singletons. This sequence was found in a female donor in good health and CMV-seronegative. Sequencing was carried out using PBMCs. The gene calls are TRBV11-2 and TRBJ1-1; TRBD1 matches 9 bases. The CDR3 coding sequence is TGTGCCAGCAGCCCGAGTCTGTCGGGGACAGGGCCGAGGAGTGAAGCTTTCTTT. It codes for CASSPSLSGTGPRSEAFF.